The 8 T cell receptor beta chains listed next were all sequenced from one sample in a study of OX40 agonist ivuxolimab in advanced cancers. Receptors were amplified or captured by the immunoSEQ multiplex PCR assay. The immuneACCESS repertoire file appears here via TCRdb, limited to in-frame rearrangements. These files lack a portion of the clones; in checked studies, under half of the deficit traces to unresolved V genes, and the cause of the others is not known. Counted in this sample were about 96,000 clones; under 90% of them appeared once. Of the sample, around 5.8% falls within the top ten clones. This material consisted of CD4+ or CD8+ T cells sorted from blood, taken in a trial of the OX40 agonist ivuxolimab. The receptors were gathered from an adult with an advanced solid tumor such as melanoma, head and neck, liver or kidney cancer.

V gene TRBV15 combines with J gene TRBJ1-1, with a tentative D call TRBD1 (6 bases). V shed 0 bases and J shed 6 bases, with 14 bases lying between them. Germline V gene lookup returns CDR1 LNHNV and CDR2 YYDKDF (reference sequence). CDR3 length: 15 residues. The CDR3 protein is CATSRDRNPGAEAFF. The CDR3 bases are TGTGCCACCAGCAGAGATCGGAATCCAGGGGCTGAAGCTTTCTTT.

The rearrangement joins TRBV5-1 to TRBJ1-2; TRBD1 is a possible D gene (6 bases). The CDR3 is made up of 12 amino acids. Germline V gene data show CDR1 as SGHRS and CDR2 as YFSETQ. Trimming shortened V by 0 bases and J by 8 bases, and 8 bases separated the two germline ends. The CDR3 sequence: CASSLAGEGYTF. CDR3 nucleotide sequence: TGCGCCAGCAGCTTGGCAGGGGAGGGCTACACCTTC.

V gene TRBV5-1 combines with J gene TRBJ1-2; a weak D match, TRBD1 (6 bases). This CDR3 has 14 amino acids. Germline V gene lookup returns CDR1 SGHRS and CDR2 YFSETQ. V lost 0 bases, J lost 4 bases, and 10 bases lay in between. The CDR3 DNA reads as TGCGCCAGCAGCTTGGACAGGGCCATCTATGGCTACACCTTC. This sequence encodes CASSLDRAIYGYTF.

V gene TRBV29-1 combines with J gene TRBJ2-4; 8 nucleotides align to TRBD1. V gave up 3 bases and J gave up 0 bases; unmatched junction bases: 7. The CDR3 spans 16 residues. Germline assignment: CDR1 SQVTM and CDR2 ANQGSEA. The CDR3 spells CSVEGGQGAAKNIQYF. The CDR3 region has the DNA TGCAGCGTTGAGGGTGGGCAGGGGGCAGCCAAAAACATTCAGTACTTC.

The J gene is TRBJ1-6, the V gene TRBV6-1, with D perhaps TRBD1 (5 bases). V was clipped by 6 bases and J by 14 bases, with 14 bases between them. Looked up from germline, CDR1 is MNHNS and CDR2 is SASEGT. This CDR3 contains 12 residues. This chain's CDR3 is CASRERQITLHF. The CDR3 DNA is TGTGCCAGCAGAGAGAGACAGATTACCCTCCACTTT.

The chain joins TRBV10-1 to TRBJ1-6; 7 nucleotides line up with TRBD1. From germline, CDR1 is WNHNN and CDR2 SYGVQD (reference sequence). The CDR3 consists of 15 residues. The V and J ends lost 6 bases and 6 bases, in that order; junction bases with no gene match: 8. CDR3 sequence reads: CASRGWTGLNSPLHF. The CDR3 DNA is TGCGCCAGCAGGGGATGGACAGGACTTAATTCACCCCTCCACTTT.

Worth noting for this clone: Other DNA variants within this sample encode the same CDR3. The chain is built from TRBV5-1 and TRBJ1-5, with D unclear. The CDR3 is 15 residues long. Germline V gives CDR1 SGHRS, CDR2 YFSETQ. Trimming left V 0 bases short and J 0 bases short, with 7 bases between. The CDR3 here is CASSLGAGSNQPQHF. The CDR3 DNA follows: TGCGCCAGCAGCTTGGGGGCCGGTAGCAATCAGCCCCAGCATTTT.

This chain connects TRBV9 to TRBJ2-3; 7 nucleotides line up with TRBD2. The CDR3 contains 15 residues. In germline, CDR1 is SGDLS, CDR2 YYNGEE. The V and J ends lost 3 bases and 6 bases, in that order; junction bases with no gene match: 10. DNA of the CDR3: TGTGCCAGCAGCGCCCTTGGGCGGGGAGGGGATACGCAGTATTTT. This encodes CASSALGRGGDTQYF.